The rows below give T cell receptor beta chains drawn from one sample of a study of T cells in Graves' hyperthyroidism and ophthalmopathy. One entry per CDR3 protein, called by TCRdb with MiXCR from the multiplex PCR reads. This table holds 200,000 to 250,000 distinct CDR3 sequences, around 15% found once. Sequences were obtained from blood. These receptors originate from a woman between 18 and 30 years old with Graves' ophthalmopathy. CDR3s include the opening cysteine and the closing phenylalanine or tryptophan. The order of the fields is V gene, J gene, clone size, D gene, CDR3 DNA, CDR3 protein. D genes are given only for firm matches. Clone size, where shown, is once, few, many, or a class for clones that have expanded.

v_gene: TRBV15; j_gene: TRBJ2-2; abundance: NA; d_gene: TRBD1; CDR3nt: TGTGCCACCACCCAACGACAGGGGGCCTTGAACACCGGGGAGCTGTTTTTT; CDR3aa: CATTQRQGALNTGELFF
v_gene: TRBV6-1; j_gene: TRBJ1-2; abundance: many; d_gene: TRBD1; CDR3nt: TGTGCCAGCAGTCCCGGGACAGTTAACTATGGCTACACCTTC; CDR3aa: CASSPGTVNYGYTF
v_gene: TRBV9; j_gene: TRBJ1-1; abundance: many; d_gene: TRBD1; CDR3nt: TGTGCCAGCAGCGTATCGACAGGGGGACCAACTGAAGCTTTCTTT; CDR3aa: CASSVSTGGPTEAFF
v_gene: TRBV3-1; j_gene: TRBJ2-1; abundance: many; d_gene: TRBD1; CDR3nt: TGTGCCAGCAGCCCGGACAGGGCCTCCTACAATGAGCAGTTCTTC; CDR3aa: CASSPDRASYNEQFF
v_gene: TRBV7-2; j_gene: TRBJ2-1; abundance: many; d_gene: TRBD2; CDR3nt: TGTGCCAGCAGCTCTAGCGGGAGGGCCGACAATGAGCAGTTCTTC; CDR3aa: CASSSSGRADNEQFF
v_gene: TRBV28; j_gene: TRBJ2-7; abundance: many; d_gene: NA; CDR3nt: TGTGCCAGCAGTTTCGCGCGACAGAAATACGAGCAGTACTTC; CDR3aa: CASSFARQKYEQYF
v_gene: TRBV28; j_gene: TRBJ1-1; abundance: NA; d_gene: TRBD1; CDR3nt: TGTGCCAGCAGTTTGTCCGGGACAGATGAAGCTTTCTTT; CDR3aa: CASSLSGTDEAFF
v_gene: TRBV7-2; j_gene: TRBJ1-2; abundance: many; d_gene: NA; CDR3nt: TGTGCCAGCAGCTTAGGCTTTGACTATGGCTACACCTTC; CDR3aa: CASSLGFDYGYTF
v_gene: TRBV19; j_gene: TRBJ1-2; abundance: many; d_gene: NA; CDR3nt: TGTGCCAGTAGCCCCCCAAAAGCTGCAGTGGCTAACTATGGCTACACCTTC; CDR3aa: CASSPPKAAVANYGYTF
v_gene: TRBV10-3; j_gene: TRBJ1-2; abundance: many; d_gene: NA; CDR3nt: TGTGCCATCAGTGAGGGGCAGGCTGCTAACTATGGCTACACCTTC; CDR3aa: CAISEGQAANYGYTF
v_gene: TRBV20-1; j_gene: TRBJ2-1; abundance: many; d_gene: TRBD2; CDR3nt: TGCAGTGCTAGAGATCGACTAGCGGGGAACAATGAGCAGTTCTTC; CDR3aa: CSARDRLAGNNEQFF
v_gene: TRBV7-2; j_gene: TRBJ2-3; abundance: many; d_gene: TRBD2; CDR3nt: TGTGCCAGCAGCCCCGGGACTAGTGTTAGCACAGATACGCAGTATTTT; CDR3aa: CASSPGTSVSTDTQYF
v_gene: TRBV12-3/TRBV12-4; j_gene: TRBJ2-2; abundance: many; d_gene: NA; CDR3nt: TGTGCCAGCACTAATTGGCAGGGTGACACCGGGGAGCTGTTTTTT; CDR3aa: CASTNWQGDTGELFF
v_gene: TRBV5-1; j_gene: TRBJ1-2; abundance: many; d_gene: NA; CDR3nt: TGCGCCAGCAGCTCGGGCGGCGGGAGCTGGGACTATGGCTACACCTTC; CDR3aa: CASSSGGGSWDYGYTF
v_gene: TRBV6-1; j_gene: TRBJ1-4; abundance: few; d_gene: NA; CDR3nt: TGCGCCTCAGAGGTCGTAGGAAAGAGAAAACTGTTTTTT; CDR3aa: CASEVVGKRKLFF
v_gene: TRBV29-1; j_gene: TRBJ2-7; abundance: NA; d_gene: TRBD2; CDR3nt: TGCAGCGTCTCCTACCCCGGGACTAGCGGGAGGTTTTACGAGCAGTACTTC; CDR3aa: CSVSYPGTSGRFYEQYF
v_gene: TRBV9; j_gene: TRBJ2-2; abundance: many; d_gene: TRBD1; CDR3nt: TGTGCCAGCAGCGACCAGGGCAGGGGGACCGGGGAGCTGTTTTTT; CDR3aa: CASSDQGRGTGELFF
v_gene: TRBV27; j_gene: TRBJ1-1; abundance: few; d_gene: TRBD1; CDR3nt: TGTGCCAGCAGGGGAGGGACAGCAATGAACACTGAAGCTTTCTTT; CDR3aa: CASRGGTAMNTEAFF
v_gene: TRBV28; j_gene: TRBJ2-1; abundance: many; d_gene: NA; CDR3nt: TGTGCCAGCACCAAGGGAGCAGGACCTTCCTACAATGAGCAGTTCTTC; CDR3aa: CASTKGAGPSYNEQFF
v_gene: TRBV12-5; j_gene: TRBJ1-1; abundance: NA; d_gene: NA; CDR3nt: TGTGCTAGTGGTTTGGTGGGCATCGATCGCACTGAAGCTTTCTTT; CDR3aa: CASGLVGIDRTEAFF
v_gene: TRBV28; j_gene: TRBJ1-1; abundance: many; d_gene: NA; CDR3nt: TGTGCCAGCAGTTTTCGGAACACTGAAGCTTTCTTT; CDR3aa: CASSFRNTEAFF
v_gene: TRBV5-1; j_gene: TRBJ2-7; abundance: many; d_gene: NA; CDR3nt: TGCGCCAGCAGCCCAGCGACAGGATCCTACGAGCAGTACTTC; CDR3aa: CASSPATGSYEQYF
v_gene: TRBV7-2; j_gene: TRBJ2-3; abundance: many; d_gene: NA; CDR3nt: TGTGCCAGCAGCTTAGGCTTTAGCACAGGCTCTAGCACAGATACGCAGTATTTT; CDR3aa: CASSLGFSTGSSTDTQYF
v_gene: TRBV5-4; j_gene: TRBJ1-1; abundance: many; d_gene: NA; CDR3nt: TGTGCCAGCAGCTTGGCCGGTACGAACACTGAAGCTTTCTTT; CDR3aa: CASSLAGTNTEAFF
v_gene: TRBV3-1; j_gene: TRBJ1-4; abundance: many; d_gene: NA; CDR3nt: TGTGCCAGCAGCCAACTTCCCAACGAAAAACTGTTTTTT; CDR3aa: CASSQLPNEKLFF
v_gene: TRBV3-1; j_gene: TRBJ1-2; abundance: many; d_gene: NA; CDR3nt: TGTGCCAGCAGCGAGAGGGTATATGGCTACACCTTC; CDR3aa: CASSERVYGYTF
v_gene: TRBV13; j_gene: TRBJ2-6; abundance: NA; d_gene: NA; CDR3nt: TGTGCCAGCAGCTTGGTTGACTCTGGGGCCAACGTCCTGACTTTC; CDR3aa: CASSLVDSGANVLTF
v_gene: TRBV25-1; j_gene: TRBJ2-7; abundance: few; d_gene: NA; CDR3nt: TGTGCCAGTGGCCCAAAACCCTACGAGCAGTACTTC; CDR3aa: CASGPKPYEQYF
v_gene: TRBV29-1; j_gene: TRBJ1-2; abundance: many; d_gene: TRBD1; CDR3nt: TGCAGCGTTGGTAAGGGACAGGGATATGGCTATGGCTACACCTTC; CDR3aa: CSVGKGQGYGYGYTF
v_gene: TRBV6-1; j_gene: TRBJ2-7; abundance: NA; d_gene: NA; CDR3nt: TGTGCCAGCAGTGGTAGCGGCTACGAGCAGTACTTC; CDR3aa: CASSGSGYEQYF
v_gene: TRBV27; j_gene: TRBJ2-7; abundance: few; d_gene: NA; CDR3nt: TGTGCCAGCAGCCAAGCCGACTCTATCAACTACGAGCAGTACTTC; CDR3aa: CASSQADSINYEQYF
v_gene: TRBV14; j_gene: TRBJ1-1; abundance: few; d_gene: TRBD1; CDR3nt: TGTGCCAGCAGCCAGACAGGGGGCGCCGGCACTGAAGCTTTCTTT; CDR3aa: CASSQTGGAGTEAFF
v_gene: TRBV15; j_gene: TRBJ2-7; abundance: NA; d_gene: NA; CDR3nt: TGTGCCACCAGCAGAGGTCTATTTATTGGCGAGCAGTACTTC; CDR3aa: CATSRGLFIGEQYF
v_gene: TRBV29-1; j_gene: TRBJ2-7; abundance: many; d_gene: TRBD2; CDR3nt: TGCAGCGTTATTAGCGGGAACTACGAGCAGTACTTC; CDR3aa: CSVISGNYEQYF
v_gene: TRBV27; j_gene: TRBJ2-7; abundance: many; d_gene: TRBD1; CDR3nt: TGTGCCAGCAGTCCGATAGAGAGGACAGGGGGAACCTACGAGCAGTACTTC; CDR3aa: CASSPIERTGGTYEQYF
v_gene: TRBV20-1; j_gene: TRBJ1-1; abundance: few; d_gene: NA; CDR3nt: TGCAGTGTCCGGTCCCCGGGCACTGAAGCTTTCTTT; CDR3aa: CSVRSPGTEAFF